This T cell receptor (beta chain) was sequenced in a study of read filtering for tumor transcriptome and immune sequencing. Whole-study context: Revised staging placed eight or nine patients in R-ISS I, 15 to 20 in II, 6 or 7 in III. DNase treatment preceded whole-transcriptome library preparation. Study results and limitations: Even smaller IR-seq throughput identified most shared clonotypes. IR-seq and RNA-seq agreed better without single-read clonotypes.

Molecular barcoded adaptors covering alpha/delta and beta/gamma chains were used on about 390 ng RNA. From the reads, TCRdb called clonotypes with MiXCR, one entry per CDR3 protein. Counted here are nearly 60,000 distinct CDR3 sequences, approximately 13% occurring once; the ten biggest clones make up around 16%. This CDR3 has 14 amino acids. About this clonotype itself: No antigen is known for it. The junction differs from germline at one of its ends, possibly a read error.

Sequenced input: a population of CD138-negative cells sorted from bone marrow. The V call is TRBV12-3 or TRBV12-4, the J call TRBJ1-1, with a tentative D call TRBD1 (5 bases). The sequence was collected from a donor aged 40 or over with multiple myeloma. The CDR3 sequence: CASSLQGTNTDAFF. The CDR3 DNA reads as TGTGCCAGCAGTCTTCAGGGTACGAACACTGATGCTTTCTTT.